These 30 T cell receptor beta chains originate from one sample sequenced in a study of shared clonotypes between healthy human individuals (dated by TCRdb to the early 2020s). Receptor libraries were prepared by the immunoSEQ multiplex PCR assay. TCRdb holds this immuneACCESS table with in-frame rearrangements only. Some clones are missing; in checked studies, unresolved V genes explain under half, and the rest has no known cause. In this sample the table shows roughly 680,000 clones, roughly two thirds of which occur a single time. In total, the top ten clones hold approximately 2% of the sample. The sample taken for sequencing was memory CD4+ T cells sorted from blood. Taken with the paper, the label for cell subset or site translates to: CD45RA-negative fraction. Every receptor here comes from a woman under 40 in good health.

The table lists this clone with a few counts. The J gene is TRBJ2-5, the V gene TRBV29-1; weak D call: TRBD1 (6 bases). Trimming removed 0 bases from V and 0 bases from J, with 20 bases in between. The CDR3 totals 18 residues. The germline V gene encodes CDR1 SQVTM and CDR2 ANQGSEA. CDR3 residues: CSVEDHPGAGWDQETQYF. In nucleotides, the CDR3 is TGCAGCGTTGAAGATCATCCAGGGGCTGGGTGGGACCAAGAGACCCAGTACTTC.

The table lists this clone with a few counts. This rearrangement joins TRBV18 to TRBJ2-2; TRBD1 agrees at 9 bases. V trimming: 1 base; J trimming: 6 bases; junction bases outside the gene matches: 3. The CDR3 consists of 15 residues. Germline V lookup: CDR1 KGHSH, CDR2 LQKENI. The CDR3 region has the DNA TGTGCCAGCTCACCACGGGACAGGGAGGCCGGGGAGCTGTTTTTT. Amino acid sequence: CASSPRDREAGELFF.

The chain joins TRBV11-2 to TRBJ2-3; possibly TRBD2 for D (5 bases). CDR1 is SGHAT, CDR2 FQNNGV, per germline. The ends were cut back, 5 bases at V and 1 base at J, with 19 bases in the middle. The CDR3 spans 17 residues. The CDR3 DNA reads as TGTGCCAGCAGCCTATCACGGTGGCGGGCGGGCACAGATACGCAGTATTTT. Translation gives CASSLSRWRAGTDTQYF.

J is TRBJ2-3 and V is TRBV9, with 12 bases matching TRBD2. The germline V gene encodes CDR1 SGDLS and CDR2 YYNGEE. The trim removed 3 bases at V and 4 bases at J, leaving 9 bases unmatched. This CDR3 contains 17 residues. The chain's CDR3 is CASSATLSSGGADTQYF. CDR3 DNA: TGTGCCAGCAGCGCGACCCTTTCTAGCGGGGGGGCAGATACGCAGTATTTT.

The rearrangement links TRBV5-4 to TRBJ2-7; D gene ambiguous. CDR1 is SGHNT, CDR2 YYREEE, per germline (reference sequence). The CDR3 length is 12 residues. The germline V and J ends were trimmed by 1 base and 6 bases, with 8 bases remaining between them. The CDR3: CASSLYPGEQYF. CDR3 nucleotide sequence: TGTGCCAGCAGCTTGTATCCTGGCGAGCAGTACTTC.

The chain couples TRBV7-9 to TRBJ2-5; weak D call: TRBD2 (6 bases). The CDR3 totals 15 residues. V dropped 3 bases and J dropped 3 bases, with 14 bases sitting between them. CDR1 and CDR2 from the germline V gene are SEHNR and FQNEAQ (reference sequence). CDR3 residues: CASSLGYGGKETQYF. CDR3 DNA sequence: TGTGCCAGCAGCTTGGGGTACGGGGGAAAAGAGACCCAGTACTTC. The variable domain in full, completed from reference TRBV7-9 and TRBJ2-5, reads DTGVSQNPRHKITKRGQNVTFRCDPISEHNRLYWYRQTLGQGPEFLTYFQNEAQLEKSRLLSDRFSAERPKGSFSTLEIQRTEQGDSAMYLCASSLGYGGKETQYFGPGTRLLVL.

The genes are TRBV7-9 and TRBJ2-3; TRBD1 matches 9 bases. The trim removed 5 bases at V and 0 bases at J, leaving 3 bases unmatched. Germline assignment: CDR1 SEHNR and CDR2 FQNEAQ (reference sequence). There are 15 residues in the CDR3. The CDR3 DNA follows: TGTGCCAGCAGCGTGGGACAGGGCAGCACAGATACGCAGTATTTT. Residues: CASSVGQGSTDTQYF. Complete variable domain (other parts from reference TRBV7-9 and TRBJ2-3): DTGVSQNPRHKITKRGQNVTFRCDPISEHNRLYWYRQTLGQGPEFLTYFQNEAQLEKSRLLSDRFSAERPKGSFSTLEIQRTEQGDSAMYLCASSVGQGSTDTQYFGPGTRLTVL.

The chain uses TRBV20-1 and TRBJ2-7; D may be TRBD1 (6 bases). V lost 2 bases and J 9 bases, leaving 11 bases between the germline ends. Germline CDR1 and CDR2: DFQATT and SNEGSKA (reference sequence). There are 11 residues in the CDR3. The CDR3 DNA is TGCAGTGCTAGACAACAGGGTGTGCAGTACTTC. Translation gives CSARQQGVQYF.

Comments on this clone: The same CDR3 arises from other DNA sequences in this sample as well. This CDR3 reads CASSREGRVYGYTF. The CDR3 nucleotides are TGTGCCAGCAGCCGAGAGGGACGGGTCTATGGCTACACCTTC. The chain combines TRBV5-8 with TRBJ1-2, with D tentatively TRBD1 (5 bases). Trimming pared 4 bases from V and 4 bases from J, leaving 14 bases between. Germline V gene data show CDR1 as SGHTS and CDR2 as YDEGEE. There are 14 residues in the CDR3.

The J gene is TRBJ1-2, the V gene TRBV19; 9 nucleotides match TRBD1. The ends lost 4 bases at V and 5 bases at J; junction bases unmatched: 8. This CDR3 is built from 15 residues. Per germline, CDR1 LNHDA and CDR2 SQIVND (reference sequence). CDR3 sequence: CASSRTGVIKYGYTF. DNA of the CDR3: TGTGCCAGTAGTAGGACAGGGGTCATTAAATATGGCTACACCTTC.

The J gene is TRBJ2-7, the V gene TRBV6-4; 8 bases are a match to TRBD1. Trimming cost V 6 bases and J 0 bases; bases outside gene matches: 16. CDR1 and CDR2 from the germline V gene are MRHNA and SNTAGT. This CDR3 is built from 18 residues. CDR3 sequence: CASRKGGWEQGDSYEQYF. Written as DNA, the CDR3 is TGTGCCAGCAGGAAAGGAGGATGGGAACAGGGGGACTCCTACGAGCAGTACTTC.

This clone appeared many times. Other nucleotide sequences in the sample specify the same CDR3. The chain combines TRBV11-2 with TRBJ2-1; 7 positions match TRBD2. The CDR3 runs 15 residues. Germline trimming cut 5 bases from V and 0 bases from J; bases unmatched to any gene: 4. From germline, CDR1 is SGHAT and CDR2 FQNNGV. The CDR3 spells CASSPQRDSYNEQFF. Written as DNA, the CDR3 is TGTGCCAGCAGCCCTCAGCGGGACTCCTACAATGAGCAGTTCTTC. Looking up the rest from reference TRBV11-2 and TRBJ2-1 gives the full variable domain: EAGVAQSPRYKIIEKRQSVAFWCNPISGHATLYWYQQILGQGPKLLIQFQNNGVVDDSQLPKDRFSAERLKGVDSTLKIQPAKLEDSAVYLCASSPQRDSYNEQFFGPGTRLTVL.

The V gene is TRBV5-1, the J gene TRBJ2-7; D possibly uses TRBD1 or TRBD2 (5 bases each). Trimming took off 2 bases at V and 6 bases at J, with 15 bases between the two ends. This CDR3 comprises 14 residues. Germline-derived CDR1 and CDR2 are SGHRS and YFSETQ. For the CDR3, the DNA is TGCGCCAGCAGCTTCCCAGGGACCCTCCTCGAGCAGTACTTC. As protein: CASSFPGTLLEQYF.

This clone was detected once. The CDR3 nucleotides are TGTGCCAGCACCGGACTAGGGGGAGGGAATGAGCAGTTCTTC. Protein: CASTGLGGGNEQFF. This chain connects TRBV27 to TRBJ2-1, with a weak D call TRBD2 (7 bases). The CDR3 runs to 14 residues. The germline V gene has CDR1 MNHEY and CDR2 SMNVEV (reference sequence). V shed 7 bases and J shed 7 bases, with 17 bases lying between them.

This clone was observed a single time. Within the sample, other DNA sequences also encode this same CDR3. This chain links TRBV18 with TRBJ2-7; the match to TRBD2 covers 8 bases. The germline CDR1 and CDR2 sequences are KGHSH and LQKENI. The V gene end was trimmed by 3 bases and the J gene end by 0 bases; junction bases not matched to a gene: 4. CDR3 size: 15 residues. The CDR3 reads CASSPRTSSSYEQYF. CDR3 in DNA: TGTGCCAGCTCACCTCGGACTAGCAGCTCCTACGAGCAGTACTTC.

This chain uses TRBV5-4 with TRBJ1-3; 7 bases agree with TRBD1. The V gene end was trimmed by 3 bases and the J gene end by 4 bases; junction bases not matched to a gene: 1. This CDR3 region has 13 residues. Germline V gene data show CDR1 as SGHNT and CDR2 as YYREEE (reference sequence). This CDR3 reads CASSWDRGNTIYF. As DNA, the CDR3 is TGTGCCAGCAGCTGGGACAGAGGAAACACCATATATTTT.

This chain joins TRBV7-7 and TRBJ2-2, with 13 bases lining up with TRBD2. Germline CDR1 is SSHAT and CDR2 is FNYEAQ (reference sequence). The junction had 6 bases not matched to a gene; V was cut back by 4 bases and J by 4 bases. The CDR3 is made up of 17 amino acids. CDR3 coding DNA: TGTGCCAGCAGCTACGGGACTAGCGGGATTAGCACCGGGGAGCTGTTTTTT. Its translation: CASSYGTSGISTGELFF. The whole variable domain, filled in from reference TRBV7-7 and TRBJ2-2, reads GAGVSQSPRYKVTKRGQDVTLRCDPISSHATLYWYQQALGQGPEFLTYFNYEAQPDKSGLPSDRFSAERPEGSISTLTIQRTEQRDSAMYRCASSYGTSGISTGELFFGEGSRLTVL.

As to this clone: The same CDR3 arises from other DNA sequences in this sample as well. The chain recombines TRBV2 with TRBJ2-2; TRBD2 matches at 7 bases. CDR1 is SNHLY, CDR2 FYNNEI, per germline. The CDR3 spans 15 residues. V dropped 6 bases and J dropped 1; count of bases not matched to a gene: 5. The CDR3 region is CASRAASGNTGELFF. The CDR3, as DNA: TGTGCCAGCAGAGCCGCTAGCGGGAACACCGGGGAGCTGTTTTTT.

Here the CDR3 reads CASSPQAAGSWGYTF. CDR3 DNA sequence: TGTGCCAGCAGTCCCCAGGCCGCGGGAAGCTGGGGCTACACCTTC. The rearrangement joins TRBV28 to TRBJ1-2; D ambiguous. V was clipped by 5 bases and J by 8 bases, with 21 bases between them. Germline lookup yields CDR1 MDHEN and CDR2 SYDVKM. The CDR3 loop spans 15 amino acids.

The J gene is TRBJ1-2, the V gene TRBV10-1; D perhaps matches TRBD1 (5 bases). The V end was cut by 2 bases, the J end by 8 bases, with 12 bases between. The CDR3 length is 13 residues. Germline V gene sequence: CDR1 WNHNN, CDR2 SYGVQD (reference sequence). The CDR3 protein is CASSEQGPAGYTF. The DNA of the CDR3 is TGCGCCAGCAGTGAGCAGGGTCCGGCGGGCTACACCTTC.

This chain joins TRBV28 and TRBJ2-7, with a possible D match to TRBD2 (5 bases). The germline V gene encodes CDR1 MDHEN and CDR2 SYDVKM. This CDR3 is built from 16 residues. V lost 7 bases, J lost 1 base, and 20 bases lay in between. This CDR3 reads CASTGNERTGSYEQYF. The CDR3 DNA reads TGTGCCAGCACCGGAAACGAGCGGACGGGGTCCTACGAGCAGTACTTC. Full variable domain (remainder filled in from reference TRBV28 and TRBJ2-7): DVKVTQSSRYLVKRTGEKVFLECVQDMDHENMFWYRQDPGLGLRLIYFSYDVKMKEKGDIPEGYSVSREKKERFSLILESASTNQTSMYLCASTGNERTGSYEQYFGPGTRLTVT.

This chain connects TRBV11-2 to TRBJ1-2, with 7 bases that match TRBD1. The junction had 2 bases not matched to a gene; V was cut back by 4 bases and J by 3 bases. CDR1 is SGHAT and CDR2 is FQNNGV in the germline V gene. The CDR3 loop spans 13 amino acids. This CDR3 is CASSSGQDYGYTF. The CDR3 nucleotides are TGTGCCAGCAGCTCCGGACAGGACTATGGCTACACCTTC.

V and J are TRBV14 and TRBJ2-1; D not certain. The ends were cut back, 1 base at V and 7 bases at J, with 17 bases in the middle. CDR3 length: 16 amino acids. Germline-derived CDR1 and CDR2 are SGHDN and FVKESK. In DNA form, the CDR3 reads TGTGCCAGCAGCCAAGTAGCCGCTATTAATGGGAATGAGCAGTTCTTC. Translation: CASSQVAAINGNEQFF.

This chain joins TRBV28 and TRBJ1-1; tentative D call: TRBD1 (6 bases). Per the germline V gene, CDR1 is MDHEN and CDR2 is SYDVKM. V was trimmed by 10 bases and J by 1 base, leaving 19 bases between them. This CDR3 contains 15 residues. The CDR3 bases are TGTGCCATCAAATTAGGACAGACGGAGAACACTGAAGCTTTCTTT. It encodes CAIKLGQTENTEAFF.

V is TRBV15 and J is TRBJ2-1; a weak D match, TRBD2 (5 bases). CDR3 length: 11 residues. V was trimmed by 11 bases and J by 2 bases, leaving 7 bases between them. From germline, CDR1 is LNHNV and CDR2 YYDKDF (reference sequence). CDR3 sequence reads: CASGTYNEQFF. The DNA for the CDR3 is TGTGCCTCGGGGACCTACAATGAGCAGTTCTTC.

This CDR3 reads CASSPRQGLSADTQYF. DNA for the CDR3: TGTGCCAGCTCACCCAGACAGGGCCTTAGCGCAGATACGCAGTATTTT. The V call is TRBV18, the J call TRBJ2-3; 7 bases agree with TRBD1. Germline V CDR1 and CDR2: KGHSH, LQKENI. V was pared by 3 bases and J by 4 bases, with 10 bases of the junction left unmatched. CDR3 length: 16 residues.

The chain uses TRBV7-9 and TRBJ2-1; possible D gene TRBD2, 6 bases. The CDR3 runs to 15 residues. With 6 bases removed from V and 2 bases from J, the gap between germline ends came to 14 bases. In germline, CDR1 is SEHNR, CDR2 FQNEAQ (reference sequence). CDR3 in DNA: TGTGCCAGCAGTTTTCCGGGACTCCCCTACAATGAGCAGTTCTTC. It is translated as CASSFPGLPYNEQFF. Full variable domain (missing parts from reference TRBV7-9 and TRBJ2-1): DTGVSQNPRHKITKRGQNVTFRCDPISEHNRLYWYRQTLGQGPEFLTYFQNEAQLEKSRLLSDRFSAERPKGSFSTLEIQRTEQGDSAMYLCASSFPGLPYNEQFFGPGTRLTVL.

This clone was detected many times. This chain uses TRBV7-8 with TRBJ1-5; no reliable D call. The V end lost 2 bases, the J end lost 3 bases, and 8 bases lay between the germline ends. This CDR3 region has 14 residues. Germline-derived CDR1 and CDR2 are SGHVS and FQNEAQ. Written as DNA, the CDR3 is TGTGCCAGCAGCTTACAGCCGAACAATCAGCCCCAGCATTTT. Translated: CASSLQPNNQPQHF. The whole variable domain, filled in from reference TRBV7-8 and TRBJ1-5, reads GAGVSQSPRYKVAKRGQDVALRCDPISGHVSLFWYQQALGQGPEFLTYFQNEAQLDKSGLPSDRFFAERPEGSVSTLKIQRTQQEDSAVYLCASSLQPNNQPQHFGDGTRLSIL.

The chain carries TRBV9 and TRBJ1-2; no firm D call. This CDR3 is built from 14 residues. V lost 3 bases to trimming and J lost 8 bases, with 17 bases between them. Germline V lookup: CDR1 SGDLS, CDR2 YYNGEE. DNA for the CDR3: TGTGCCAGCAGCGCGATTGTCCCAGAGTGGGGCTACACCTTC. Its translation is CASSAIVPEWGYTF.

The V and J genes are TRBV11-1 and TRBJ2-3; a possible D gene is TRBD2 (5 bases). Germline V gives CDR1 SGHAT, CDR2 FQDESV (reference sequence). Trimming stripped 5 bases from V and 2 bases from J, with 11 bases between. This CDR3 spans 14 amino acids. The CDR3 here is CASSRGVDTDTQYF. CDR3 in DNA: TGTGCCAGCAGCCGGGGAGTGGACACAGATACGCAGTATTTT.